A selection of T cell receptor beta chains follows, all from one sample in a study of human T cells and chemical hapten exposure. TCRdb redid the calling of the 5' RACE reads with MiXCR, one entry per CDR3 protein. The sample includes 110,000 or so distinct CDR3 sequences, approximately 19% of them seen just once. The receptors stem from a human donor in good health. Both conserved end residues are part of each CDR3. Each record gives: V gene, D gene, J gene, CDR3 length, clone size, CDR3 protein, CDR3 DNA. A D gene is named only where the DNA matches it firmly. Clone sizes are given selectively: once, few, many, or a class where the clone is expanded.

>TRBV14|NA|TRBJ1-2|17|few
CASSRFVSSPSNYGYTF
TGTGCCAGCAGCCGCTTCGTTTCATCCCCCAGCAACTATGGCTACACCTTC
>TRBV7-2|TRBD1|TRBJ2-7|16|NA
CASSQPPGQGLVVQYF
TGTGCCAGCAGCCAACCCCCGGGACAGGGTTTAGTAGTGCAGTACTTC
>TRBV19|NA|TRBJ2-1|13|NA
CASRFNSLGEQFF
TGTGCCAGTAGATTTAATAGCCTGGGTGAGCAGTTCTTC
>TRBV6-5|TRBD2|TRBJ2-7|17|NA
CASSKLAGGFSSYEQYF
TGTGCCAGCAGCAAACTAGCGGGAGGTTTTAGCTCCTACGAGCAGTACTTC
>TRBV20-1|NA|TRBJ2-3|13|NA
CSARAPARDTQYF
TGCAGTGCTAGAGCCCCCGCCAGGGATACGCAGTATTTT
>TRBV7-3|NA|TRBJ2-7|13|few
CASSLALDYEQYF
TGTGCCAGCAGCTTAGCTCTGGACTACGAGCAGTACTTC
>TRBV20-1|TRBD2|TRBJ2-5|15|few
CSAQRTSGSRETQYF
TGCAGTGCTCAAAGGACTAGCGGGAGCCGGGAGACCCAGTACTTC
>TRBV3-1|NA|TRBJ2-2|16|NA
CASSPLIPTNTGELFF
TGTGCCAGCAGCCCTCTTATCCCGACCAACACCGGGGAGCTGTTTTTT
>TRBV5-4|NA|TRBJ2-5|14|NA
CASSLLMYQETQYF
TGTGCCAGCAGCTTACTGATGTACCAAGAGACCCAGTACTTC
>TRBV28|NA|TRBJ1-2|11|NA
CASTWYGGYTF
TGTGCCAGCACATGGTACGGGGGCTACACCTTC
>TRBV29-1|NA|TRBJ1-1|11|few
CSVESPAEAFF
TGCAGCGTTGAATCACCAGCTGAAGCTTTCTTT
>TRBV28|NA|TRBJ1-5|19|NA
CASSSASRERRNGNQPQHF
TGTGCCAGCAGTTCAGCCTCACGGGAGAGAAGGAACGGCAATCAGCCCCAGCATTTT
>TRBV5-1|TRBD1|TRBJ1-2|14|few
CASSSKGADYGYTF
TGCGCCAGCAGCTCCAAGGGGGCGGACTATGGCTACACCTTC
>TRBV13|TRBD1|TRBJ1-4|16|NA
CASSSLAQGAGEKLFF
TGTGCCAGCAGCTCACTAGCACAGGGGGCCGGTGAAAAACTGTTTTTT
>TRBV5-6|TRBD1|TRBJ2-7|18|few
CASSSSVRTGGILYEQYF
TGTGCCAGCAGCTCGTCAGTCCGGACAGGGGGCATACTCTACGAGCAGTACTTC
>TRBV12-3/TRBV12-4|TRBD2|TRBJ2-1|17|few
CASSPPWRTSGHNEQFF
TGTGCCAGCAGTCCGCCTTGGAGGACTAGCGGGCACAATGAGCAGTTCTTC
>TRBV27|NA|TRBJ1-4|15|NA
CASSFSRFRFEKLFF
TGTGCCAGCAGTTTTTCCCGATTTCGATTCGAAAAACTGTTTTTT
>TRBV2|TRBD1|TRBJ2-2|18|NA
CASSPRAVDRVNTGELFF
TGTGCCAGCAGTCCTCGGGCCGTGGACAGGGTGAACACCGGGGAGCTGTTTTTT
>TRBV3-1|NA|TRBJ2-7|16|NA
CASSPFGGREAYEQYF
TGTGCCAGCAGCCCGTTTGGGGGGCGGGAAGCCTACGAGCAGTACTTC
>TRBV27|TRBD1|TRBJ2-7|13|NA
CASGTGSLAGQYF
TGTGCCAGCGGGACAGGGTCCCTTGCCGGGCAGTACTTC
>TRBV20-1|NA|TRBJ2-7|14|few
CSARDGRVRREQYF
TGCAGTGCTAGAGATGGGCGGGTGAGGCGCGAGCAGTACTTC
>TRBV24-1|TRBD2|TRBJ2-1|17|few
CATSDLIAGSTYNEQFF
TGTGCCACCAGTGATTTAATAGCGGGTTCCACTTACAATGAGCAGTTCTTC
>TRBV11-2|TRBD1|TRBJ2-7|12|few
CASRTGYYEQYF
TGTGCCAGCCGGACAGGGTACTACGAGCAGTACTTC
>TRBV5-1|NA|TRBJ1-1|15|few
CASSFGGVGNTEAFF
TGCGCCAGCAGCTTCGGCGGGGTTGGAAACACTGAAGCTTTCTTT
>TRBV9|NA|TRBJ2-1|14|few
CASSVRDTYNEQFF
TGTGCCAGCAGCGTCCGGGACACTTACAATGAGCAGTTCTTC
>TRBV6-5|NA|TRBJ2-7|17|NA
CASSYAPPKGSSYEQYF
TGTGCCAGCAGTTATGCCCCACCGAAGGGGTCGTCATACGAGCAGTACTTC
>TRBV28|NA|TRBJ2-7|12|NA
CAILEDSYEQYF
TGTGCCATCCTGGAGGACTCCTACGAGCAGTACTTC
>TRBV4-1|NA|TRBJ2-2|17|NA
CASSQGSRGPTGGELFF
TGCGCCAGCAGCCAAGGAAGCAGGGGACCAACAGGCGGGGAGCTGTTTTTT
>TRBV5-1|NA|TRBJ2-1|14|NA
CASSFAGFHNEQFF
TGCGCCAGCAGCTTTGCGGGATTCCACAATGAGCAGTTCTTC
>TRBV27|NA|TRBJ1-2|14|NA
CASSPAGQLWGYTF
TGTGCCAGCAGTCCGGCAGGACAGTTGTGGGGCTACACCTTC
>TRBV6-5|NA|TRBJ1-4|15|NA
CASSYMGASGGKLFF
TGTGCCAGCAGTTATATGGGGGCCTCCGGGGGAAAACTGTTTTTT
>TRBV20-1|NA|TRBJ1-6|16|NA
CSARDRPSSYNSPLHF
TGCAGTGCTAGAGATCGACCTAGCTCCTATAATTCACCCCTCCACTTT
>TRBV23-1|NA|TRBJ2-5|16|NA
CASSQSGRPKGETQYF
TGCGCCAGCAGTCAATCAGGCAGGCCGAAGGGGGAGACCCAGTACTTC
>TRBV4-1|TRBD2|TRBJ2-5|18|NA
CASSRGLGSSGLQETQYF
TGCGCCAGCAGCCGAGGACTGGGTAGTAGCGGGCTTCAAGAGACCCAGTACTTC
>TRBV20-1|NA|TRBJ2-5|14|NA
CSASVWRRQETQYF
TGCAGTGCTAGTGTATGGCGGCGACAAGAGACCCAGTACTTC
>TRBV27|NA|TRBJ2-6|17|NA
CASSYVIMGSGANVLTF
TGTGCCAGCAGTTACGTCATTATGGGCTCTGGGGCCAACGTCCTGACTTTC
>TRBV24-1|NA|TRBJ1-1|11|NA
CATSDLSGTSF
TGTGCCACCAGTGATTTGTCTGGGACCTCCTTT
>TRBV6-1|NA|TRBJ1-1|14|many
CASSKQREVTEAFF
TGTGCCAGCAGCAAACAGCGAGAGGTCACTGAAGCTTTCTTT
>TRBV9|NA|TRBJ1-3|17|few
CASSVGGRLGGGNTIYF
TGTGCCAGCAGCGTAGGTGGAAGGCTTGGAGGGGGAAACACCATATATTTT
>TRBV7-9|TRBD2|TRBJ2-7|16|NA
CASSTQTSGRSYEQYF
TGTGCCAGCAGCACACAGACTAGCGGGCGGTCCTACGAGCAGTACTTC
>TRBV30|TRBD1|TRBJ1-2|14|NA
CAWTTGTANYGYTF
TGTGCCTGGACAACCGGGACAGCAAACTATGGCTACACCTTC
>TRBV28|TRBD1|TRBJ1-1|14|NA
CASSLFRGGTEAFF
TGTGCCAGCAGTTTGTTCAGGGGGGGAACTGAAGCTTTCTTT
>TRBV20-1|NA|TRBJ2-7|14|many
CSAHRRETYYEQYF
TGCAGTGCTCACCGACGGGAGACGTACTACGAGCAGTACTTC
>TRBV5-1|TRBD1|TRBJ2-5|16|few
CASSYSRGQVRETQYF
TGCGCCAGCAGTTACTCCCGGGGACAGGTCAGAGAGACCCAGTACTTC
>TRBV11-2|NA|TRBJ2-7|14|few
CASSFTGSNYEQYF
TGTGCCAGCAGCTTCACAGGTTCGAACTACGAGCAGTACTTC
>TRBV28|NA|TRBJ1-2|16|NA
CASSYHRDPFLDGYTF
TGTGCCAGCAGTTACCACCGGGATCCTTTTCTGGATGGCTACACCTTC